These 18 T cell receptor beta chains share one sample of origin, sequenced in a study of T cells and copy number aberrations in small-cell lung cancer. TCRdb's table, derived via immunoSEQ multiplex PCR, lists solely in-frame clones and lacks some. Among some 510 clones, more than 90% were seen once, and the ten largest hold 2% to 3%. The sample consisted of tumor tissue. Every receptor here comes from a man in his 60s with small cell lung cancer.

The rearrangement uses TRBV4-1 and TRBJ2-7; 7 nucleotides agree with TRBD2. The V gene's germline CDR1 is MGHRA and CDR2 YSYEKL. This CDR3 is 15 amino acids long. The J segment lost 0 bases and the V segment lost 1 base, leaving 3 bases of the junction unmatched. As DNA, the CDR3 is TGCGCCAGCAGCCAAGGTCTAGCGGACTCCTACGAGCAGTACTTC. It specifies CASSQGLADSYEQYF.

This sequence joins TRBV30 and TRBJ1-5; 7 nucleotides line up with TRBD1. V dropped 4 bases and J dropped 0; count of bases not matched to a gene: 6. Germline CDR1 GTSNPN, CDR2 SVGIG (reference sequence). The CDR3 extends over 15 amino acids. The CDR3 DNA is TGTGCCTGGAACCGGGACAGAAATAGCAATCAGCCCCAGCATTTT. It codes for CAWNRDRNSNQPQHF.

The chain links TRBV4-1 to TRBJ2-3; no definite D call. V was cut by 3 bases and J by 0 bases, with 10 bases left in between. Germline CDR1 and CDR2: MGHRA and YSYEKL. CDR3 length equals 15 residues. The CDR3 DNA follows: TGCGCCAGCAGCCACTACGCCGGTAGCACAGATACGCAGTATTTT. It is translated as CASSHYAGSTDTQYF.

About this clone itself: The CDR3 ends on some other residue instead of the conserved phenylalanine or tryptophan, so this is likely a read error. J is TRBJ1-4 and V is TRBV6-1, with D possibly being TRBD1 (6 bases). Between the trimmed V and J ends, which lost 11 bases and 8 bases, there was a span of 15 bases. The CDR3 consists of 12 residues. CDR1 is MNHNS and CDR2 is SASEGT in the germline V gene. CDR3 residues: CAGATGTEKLFC. In nucleotides, the CDR3 is TGTGCCGGAGCCACCGGGACAGAAAAACTGTTTTGT.

This sequence joins TRBV29-1 and TRBJ2-7, with unresolved D. The CDR3 extends over 10 amino acids. V dropped 7 bases and J dropped 7 bases, with 11 bases sitting between them. Germline V CDR1 and CDR2: SQVTM, ANQGSEA. CDR3 DNA sequence: TGCAGCGGACTGGAAGGGGAGCAGTACTTC. Amino acids: CSGLEGEQYF.

CDR3 residues: CASSLDVIPTDTQYF. Here the CDR3 DNA reads TGTGCCAGCAGCTTAGATGTCATACCCACAGATACGCAGTATTTT. The gene calls are TRBV7-2 and TRBJ2-3; no definite D call. Germline assignment: CDR1 SGHTA and CDR2 FQGNSA. The V end was cut by 1 base, the J end by 2 bases, with 10 bases between. This CDR3 has 15 residues.

This clone was seen once. This chain uses TRBV9 with TRBJ2-3; D unclear. V lost 4 bases, J lost 0 bases, and 15 bases lay in between. Germline CDR1 is SGDLS and CDR2 is YYNGEE. This CDR3 is built from 16 residues. The CDR3, as DNA: TGTGCCAGCAGCCAATCCTCCGGGCTAAGCACAGATACGCAGTATTTT. Translated: CASSQSSGLSTDTQYF.

This clone was detected only once. The chain joins TRBV4-2 to TRBJ1-3; D perhaps matches TRBD1 (5 bases). Germline values: CDR1 LGHNA, CDR2 YNFKEQ. The CDR3 has 16 amino acids. V was cut by 0 bases and J by 4 bases, with 13 bases left in between. CDR3 loop: CASSQEEGTTGNTIYF. In nucleotides, the CDR3 is TGTGCCAGCAGCCAAGAAGAAGGGACGACAGGAAACACCATATATTTT.

The chain is built from TRBV13 and TRBJ1-4; tentatively, D is TRBD1 (5 bases). From germline, CDR1 is PRHDT and CDR2 FYEKMQ (reference sequence). V was shortened by 5 bases and J by 1 base, with 8 bases between the two germline ends. This CDR3 region has 14 residues. Here the CDR3 DNA reads TGTGCCAGCAGCCCAGGGATAACTAATGAAAAACTGTTTTTT. It translates to CASSPGITNEKLFF. Filled out from reference TRBV13 and TRBJ1-4, the complete variable domain reads AAGVIQSPRHLIKEKRETATLKCYPIPRHDTVYWYQQGPGQDPQFLISFYEKMQSDKGSIPDRFSAQQFSDYHSELNMSSLELGDSALYFCASSPGITNEKLFFGSGTQLSVL.

V usage is TRBV7-3 and J usage is TRBJ2-7; 7 nucleotides agree with TRBD2. The CDR3 covers 14 residues. J gave up 2 bases and V 5 bases, and 6 bases lay outside the gene matches. Looked up from germline, CDR1 is SGHTA and CDR2 is FQGTGA. DNA of the CDR3: TGTGCCAGCAGCACCCTCGGGGGGACCTACGAGCAGTACTTC. This translates into CASSTLGGTYEQYF. The whole variable domain, filled in from reference TRBV7-3 and TRBJ2-7, reads GAGVSQTPSNKVTEKGKYVELRCDPISGHTALYWYRQSLGQGPEFLIYFQGTGAADDSGLPNDRFFAVRPEGSVSTLKIQRTERGDSAVYLCASSTLGGTYEQYFGPGTRLTVT.

This chain connects TRBV7-8 to TRBJ2-5; perhaps TRBD1 as D (5 bases). The CDR3 is 14 residues long. The germline CDR1 and CDR2 sequences are SGHVS and FQNEAQ. Trimming took off 4 bases at V and 0 bases at J, with 9 bases between the two ends. The CDR3 protein is CASSYRTNQETQYF. For the CDR3, the DNA is TGTGCCAGCAGCTACAGGACCAACCAAGAGACCCAGTACTTC.

This chain joins TRBV10-2 and TRBJ2-6; 11 positions agree with TRBD1. The germline gives CDR1 WSHSY, CDR2 SAAADI. The trim removed 7 bases at V and 1 base at J, leaving 12 bases unmatched. The CDR3 consists of 19 residues. In nucleotides, the CDR3 is TGCGCCAGCAAAGGACAGGGGGCGCGAAGGGAATCTGGGGCCAACGTCCTGACTTTC. Residues: CASKGQGARRESGANVLTF.

This clone was observed a handful of times. The gene calls are TRBV23-1 and TRBJ2-1; 8 bases match TRBD1. TRBV23-1 is noted as an ORF with a role that remains uncertain. V dropped 0 bases and J dropped 7; count of bases not matched to a gene: 8. The CDR3 runs 16 residues. The CDR3 region has the DNA TGCGCCAGCAGTCAATCTCGGCCAGGGGGCCCAAATGAGCAGTTCTTC. It yields the protein CASSQSRPGGPNEQFF.

This rearrangement joins TRBV21-1 to TRBJ1-2; the listed D gene, TRBD1, was not tested against the DNA. TRBV21-1 is marked as a pseudogene. CDR3 length: 15 residues. The CDR3 loop reads CASSKESGRNYGYTF. DNA of the CDR3: TGTGCCAGCAGCAAAGAGTCTGGCAGGAACTATGGCTACACCTTC.

In this sample, this clone turned up once. J is TRBJ1-1 and V is TRBV19; 8 nucleotides line up with TRBD1. Germline CDR1 LNHDA, CDR2 SQIVND (reference sequence). V shed 3 bases and J 1 base; nucleotides not matched to a gene: 10. CDR3 length equals 17 residues. The CDR3 coding sequence is TGTGCCAGTAGTATGCCAGGGGGCGGCTTAGAGAACACTGAAGCTTTCTTT. It is translated as CASSMPGGGLENTEAFF.

The genes are TRBV2 and TRBJ2-5, with D tentatively TRBD1 (6 bases). Germline lookup yields CDR1 SNHLY and CDR2 FYNNEI. The CDR3 length is 17 residues. V lost 0 bases and J lost 1, with 15 bases in between. The CDR3 nucleotides are TGTGCCAGCAGTGAAGCGCGAGGGGGTGGAGTCCAAGAGACCCAGTACTTC. Protein product: CASSEARGGGVQETQYF.

The chain combines TRBV30 with TRBJ1-2, with D maybe TRBD1 (6 bases). This CDR3 region has 16 residues. Looked up from germline, CDR1 is GTSNPN and CDR2 is SVGIG (reference sequence). The V gene lost 8 bases and the J gene lost 0 bases, with 22 bases spanning the gap. CDR3 nucleotide sequence: TGTGCCCTTCACAGGGAAGCTTGGGCGACTAACTATGGCTACACCTTC. It is translated as CALHREAWATNYGYTF.

The gene calls are TRBV13 and TRBJ2-7; D might be TRBD1 (6 bases). This CDR3 comprises 14 residues. V lost 4 bases and J lost 4, with 14 bases in between. CDR1 PRHDT and CDR2 FYEKMQ come from the germline V gene (reference sequence). CDR3 in DNA: TGTGCCAGCAGCTCCAGGGGAGATAGGTACGAGCAGTACTTC. Translated, it gives CASSSRGDRYEQYF.